What follows are 18 T cell receptor beta chains derived from one specimen sequenced in a study of CD8+CD57+ T cells in acquired aplastic anemia. Patients selected for sequencing had displayed CD8+CD57+ cell expansion by flow cytometry. Using genomic DNA as the template, TCR beta VDJ and CDR3 profiling was carried out. One entry per CDR3 protein, called by TCRdb with MiXCR from the reads. The sample includes roughly 170,000 distinct CDR3 sequences, approximately 48% of them seen just once. Sequenced input: sorted CD4+, CD8+, or CD8+CD57+ T cells (not recorded which) from PBMCs. The source of these receptors is a human donor with aplastic anemia.

The gene calls are TRBV19 and TRBJ1-4; tentatively, D is TRBD1 (6 bases). CDR1 and CDR2 (germline): LNHDA, SQIVND (reference sequence). This CDR3 contains 15 residues. The V and J ends lost 1 base and 8 bases respectively, with 14 bases between them. CDR3 amino acids: CASSIASQGQEKLFF. The CDR3 region has the DNA TGTGCCAGTAGTATAGCATCTCAGGGGCAAGAAAAACTGTTTTTT.

This clonotype appeared a few times. The chain recombines TRBV29-1 with TRBJ2-1; 7 bases line up with TRBD2. CDR3 length equals 13 residues. The junction had 11 bases not matched to a gene; V was cut back by 5 bases and J by 10 bases. Germline CDR1 reads SQVTM; CDR2 reads ANQGSEA. CDR3 loop: CSVIGGSSGEQFF. As DNA, the CDR3 is TGCAGCGTTATAGGCGGGAGTAGCGGAGAGCAGTTCTTC.

V gene TRBV10-3 combines with J gene TRBJ2-7; D not certain. The CDR3 has 14 residues. Between the trimmed V and J ends, which lost 0 bases and 3 bases, there was a span of 9 bases. CDR1 ENHRY and CDR2 SYGVKD come from the germline V gene. CDR3 sequence reads: CAISESIGSYEQYF. The CDR3 bases are TGTGCCATCAGTGAGTCGATAGGAAGCTACGAGCAGTACTTC.

Concerning this clonotype: A much larger clone is a single base away; this may be a read error. J is TRBJ2-5 and V is TRBV5-1, with D tentatively TRBD1 (6 bases). The V gene lost 4 bases and the J gene lost 3 bases, with 13 bases spanning the gap. The CDR3 runs 14 residues. Looked up from germline, CDR1 is SGHRS and CDR2 is YFSETQ. CDR3 in DNA: TGCGCCAGCAGCACCACCTCAGGGGAAGAGACCCAGTACTTC. Its translation: CASSTTSGEETQYF.

The chain couples TRBV10-1 to TRBJ1-2; D is perhaps TRBD1 (5 bases). The V end lost 5 bases, the J end lost 8 bases, and 12 bases lay between the germline ends. Germline V CDR1 and CDR2: WNHNN, SYGVQD (reference sequence). The CDR3 is 12 amino acids. The DNA of the CDR3 is TGCGCCAGCAGTCAGGGCTTTGGGGGCTACACCTTC. Its translation is CASSQGFGGYTF.

The chain couples TRBV5-1 to TRBJ2-1, with D perhaps matching TRBD1 (5 bases). The germline V and J ends were trimmed by 0 bases and 9 bases, with 10 bases remaining between them. The CDR3 is 13 residues long. Germline CDR1 and CDR2: SGHRS and YFSETQ. The CDR3 loop reads CASSLGGRGEQFF. The CDR3 nucleotides read TGCGCCAGCAGCTTGGGGGGCCGAGGTGAGCAGTTCTTC. Full variable domain (missing parts from reference TRBV5-1 and TRBJ2-1): KAGVTQTPRYLIKTRGQQVTLSCSPISGHRSVSWYQQTPGQGLQFLFEYFSETQRNKGNFPGRFSGRQFSNSRSEMNVSTLELGDSALYLCASSLGGRGEQFFGPGTRLTVL.

The chain couples TRBV2 to TRBJ1-6, with 7 bases matching TRBD1. The CDR3 loop spans 15 amino acids. V was clipped by 6 bases and J by 9 bases; unmatched bases: 11. The germline gives CDR1 SNHLY, CDR2 FYNNEI. The CDR3 is CASRWDSSVGSPLHF. In DNA, the CDR3 is TGTGCCAGCAGATGGGACAGTTCGGTGGGTTCACCCCTCCACTTT.

V is TRBV9 and J is TRBJ2-1; 7 bases align to TRBD2. The CDR3 has 15 residues. Per germline, CDR1 SGDLS and CDR2 YYNGEE. Trimming removed 0 bases from V and 8 bases from J; junction bases left unmatched: 8. The CDR3 nucleotides read TGTGCCAGCAGCGTAGCTAGCGGAATCGGGGATGAGCAGTTCTTC. Protein product: CASSVASGIGDEQFF.

The rearrangement links TRBV7-9 to TRBJ2-7; the D gene is possibly TRBD1 (5 bases). V was shortened by 5 bases and J by 3 bases, with 8 bases between the two germline ends. Germline V CDR1 and CDR2: SEHNR, FQNEAQ (reference sequence). This CDR3 spans 12 amino acids. The CDR3 coding sequence is TGTGCCAGCAGCGAGACAGTCTACGAGCAGTACTTC. As protein: CASSETVYEQYF. Full variable domain (outside the CDR3, taken from reference TRBV7-9 and TRBJ2-7): DTGVSQNPRHKITKRGQNVTFRCDPISEHNRLYWYRQTLGQGPEFLTYFQNEAQLEKSRLLSDRFSAERPKGSFSTLEIQRTEQGDSAMYLCASSETVYEQYFGPGTRLTVT.

This clonotype occurred a few times. Here the CDR3 reads CASIGLWLAKNIQYF. The DNA of the CDR3 is TGCGCCAGCATCGGTCTTTGGCTAGCCAAAAACATTCAGTACTTC. The chain employs TRBV5-1 and TRBJ2-4; no clear D. In germline, CDR1 is SGHRS, CDR2 YFSETQ. V was cut by 6 bases and J by 0 bases, with 13 bases left in between. The CDR3 has 15 residues.

The chain has TRBV7-3 and TRBJ2-5, with 7 bases lining up with TRBD1. The J segment lost 1 base and the V segment lost 5 bases, leaving 4 bases of the junction unmatched. There are 14 residues in the CDR3. Germline lookup yields CDR1 SGHTA and CDR2 FQGTGA. The CDR3 region is CASSAGTVQETQYF. In DNA form, the CDR3 reads TGTGCCAGCAGCGCTGGGACAGTCCAAGAGACCCAGTACTTC. The entire variable domain, with the rest obtained from reference TRBV7-3 and TRBJ2-5, is as follows: GAGVSQTPSNKVTEKGKYVELRCDPISGHTALYWYRQSLGQGPEFLIYFQGTGAADDSGLPNDRFFAVRPEGSVSTLKIQRTERGDSAVYLCASSAGTVQETQYFGPGTRLLVL.

The chain has TRBV7-9 and TRBJ2-7; 8 bases align to TRBD1. CDR1 is SEHNR and CDR2 is FQNEAQ in the germline V gene (reference sequence). V trimming: 5 bases; J trimming: 7 bases; junction bases outside the gene matches: 7. This CDR3 has 13 residues. The CDR3 region has the DNA TGTGCCAGCAGCCCGCCAGGACAGGGTGAGCAGTACTTC. Its translation is CASSPPGQGEQYF.

This chain connects TRBV19 to TRBJ2-5; tentative D call: TRBD2 (5 bases). The germline V and J ends were trimmed by 5 bases and 4 bases, with 11 bases remaining between them. This CDR3 is built from 13 residues. Looked up from germline, CDR1 is LNHDA and CDR2 is SQIVND (reference sequence). CDR3 sequence reads: CASSAPEGETQYF. CDR3 nucleotide sequence: TGTGCCAGTAGTGCCCCAGAGGGAGAGACCCAGTACTTC.

Comment on this clonotype: This may come from a read error, since a much larger clone is one base off. The J gene is TRBJ2-5, the V gene TRBV24-1, with D perhaps being TRBD1 or TRBD2 (5 bases each). Trimming took 3 bases from V and 9 from J, leaving 16 bases between them. The germline CDR1 and CDR2 sequences are KGHDR and SFDVKD. This CDR3 contains 14 residues. The CDR3 DNA is TGTGCCACCAGTGATCCCAGGGCTTGGGAGCCCCAGTACTTC. Its translation: CATSDPRAWEPQYF.

A word on this clonotype: The junction does not match germline at one end; this may be a read error. The rearrangement joins TRBV6-5 to TRBJ1-2; D is unresolved. The germline gives CDR1 MNHEY, CDR2 SVGAGI. The CDR3 contains 15 residues. The CDR3 reads CAISYLAETNYGYTF. DNA for the CDR3: TGTGCCATCAGTTACCTGGCAGAAACAAACTATGGCTACACCTTC.

The V and J genes are TRBV19 and TRBJ2-7; a weak D match, TRBD2 (6 bases). CDR3 length: 15 residues. The germline gives CDR1 LNHDA, CDR2 SQIVND (reference sequence). Between the trimmed V and J ends, which lost 4 bases and 2 bases, there was a span of 15 bases. CDR3 DNA: TGTGCCAGTAGTAACTCCGGGACTCCGCCCTACGAGCAGTACTTC. This gives the protein CASSNSGTPPYEQYF.

The V gene is TRBV7-3, the J gene TRBJ1-1, with D perhaps TRBD1 (6 bases). This CDR3 has 12 residues. V was trimmed by 4 bases and J by 9 bases, leaving 12 bases between them. In germline, CDR1 is SGHTA, CDR2 FQGTGA. CDR3 in amino acids: CASSWAGAQAFF. As DNA, the CDR3 is TGTGCCAGCAGCTGGGCGGGGGCGCAAGCTTTCTTT.

This clonotype came up many times. The gene calls are TRBV29-1 and TRBJ2-3; D ambiguous. This CDR3 comprises 14 residues. V gave up 1 base and J gave up 1 base, with 9 bases separating them. The germline gives CDR1 SQVTM, CDR2 ANQGSEA. CDR3 sequence: CSVEAPGRTDTQYF. In DNA, the CDR3 is TGCAGCGTTGAAGCCCCGGGCCGCACAGATACGCAGTATTTT.